This T cell receptor (beta chain) was found in a study of T cells expressing NK-cell markers (dated by TCRdb to 2018 to 2020). Background on the whole study: TCR beta-chain repertoires were profiled in sorted CD3+CD56+NKG2C+, CD3+CD56+NKG2C- and CD3+CD56-NKG2C+ T-cell subsets from several donors. The eight sequenced donors were randomly selected healthy volunteers, three men and five women. Libraries were sequenced as 2 x 150 bp reads on Illumina HiSeq 2000/2500, MiSeq or NextSeq. Of the eight sequenced donors, seven were found to be HCMV-seropositive and one was found to be HCMV-seronegative. Broader findings and caveats from the paper: For several donors, the dominant CD3+CD56+NKG2C+ clonotypes were among the top 10 CD8+ clonotypes and accounted for about 1.0-7.5% of CD8+ T cells. Those dominant clonotypes were again the most abundant among CD3+CD56-NKG2C+ cells in several donors, at about 25-65%. Whether the expanded NKG2C-expressing T cell clones were specific for HCMV antigens remained unclear.

A note on this clonotype: It has no known antigen specificity.

A commercial ELISA kit detecting HCMV-specific IgG in serum was used to determine HCMV serostatus. Peripheral blood mononuclear cells were isolated from blood by Ficoll density gradient centrifugation. The CDR3, cysteine through phenylalanine, is 13 amino acids long. No DNA sequence was recorded. CDR1 and CDR2, per the germline V gene, are MNHNS and SASEGT. Sequenced on an Illumina HiSeq 2000. 5'RACE template switching, by which a universal primer site and unique molecular identifiers were added, was used to make TCR beta cDNA libraries. cDNA synthesis was primed from the TCR beta constant segment, followed by two successive PCR amplification steps. Per the authors' processing: MIGEC handled demultiplexing of the reads and grouping by UMI, while MiTCR was used to assemble and quantify clonotypes. Only TCR cDNA sequences supported by at least two reads were kept to exclude erroneous sequences. The tcR package was used for downstream repertoire analysis, and clonotypes were matched between fractions using CDR3 nucleotide sequence together with V segment. VDJmatch was used to annotate antigen specificity against VDJdb, with one amino acid substitution in CDR3 permitted. TCRdb reprocessed the reads, so every CDR3 protein sequence counts as one entry and DNA is not shown. TCRdb's processing, not the authors' own work, is the source of the V and J calls. The sample table includes 500,000 to 700,000 distinct CDR3 sequences. The top ten clones comprise approximately 3.5% of the sample.

The rearranged chain carries TRBV6-1 and TRBJ2-1; TCRdb lists TRBD2, though no DNA is available to test this call. This receptor was obtained from a man younger than 35 in good health. Donor details come from another sample of the same person, matched by shared clones. The specimen sequenced was blood T cells: a sorted CD56 or NKG2C T cell subset, CD4+ or CD8+ T cells, or bulk PBMC T cells (not recorded which). This receptor carries the CDR3 CASSRAGVNEQFF.